This T cell receptor beta chain was observed in a study of PD-L1 blockade in urothelial cancer. Study-wide context: Peripheral blood specimens exhibited a median yield of 141,255 T cells.

J lost 8 bases, V lost 5 bases, and 16 bases had no gene match. The CDR3 has 18 amino acids. CDR1 and CDR2 (germline): SGHVS, FQNEAQ. Assay used: immunoSEQ multiplex PCR; TCRdb lists only in-frame clones, some missing. The table lists 80,000 to 90,000 clones, about 83% of them singletons. Time point noted: pretreatment peripheral blood. This sample comprised PBMCs, obtained around atezolizumab (anti-PD-L1) treatment. The chain has TRBV7-8 and TRBJ2-1; TRBD2 aligns across 12 bases. The sequence was collected from a man aged 60 to 69 with urothelial cancer. This chain's CDR3 is CASSRLPMTSGGYHEQFF. CDR3 bases: TGTGCCAGCAGCCGACTGCCAATGACTAGCGGGGGCTATCATGAGCAGTTCTTC.